The clone carrying this T cell receptor (beta chain) was observed a few times. These data originate in a study of T-cell reconstitution after alpha-beta-depleted transplantation in children. From germline, CDR1 is MNHEY and CDR2 SVGEGT. The CDR3 totals 14 residues. V was trimmed by 6 bases and J by 5 bases, leaving 15 bases between them. Library preparation (for TCRbeta) was performed with unique molecular identifiers. TCRdb ran MiXCR on the PCR reads and lists one entry per CDR3 protein. Of about 500,000 distinct CDR3 sequences in the sample, 32% were seen once. The receptor was derived from a human donor who donated a stem cell graft to a child with aplastic anemia. The chain employs TRBV6-2 or TRBV6-3 and TRBJ2-3, with no clear D. Sequences were derived from PBMCs from the stem cell graft donor, sampled from the stem cell graft. The CDR3: CASRLGPRRDTQYF. CDR3 DNA sequence: TGTGCCAGCAGACTCGGGCCGCGGAGAGATACGCAGTATTTT.